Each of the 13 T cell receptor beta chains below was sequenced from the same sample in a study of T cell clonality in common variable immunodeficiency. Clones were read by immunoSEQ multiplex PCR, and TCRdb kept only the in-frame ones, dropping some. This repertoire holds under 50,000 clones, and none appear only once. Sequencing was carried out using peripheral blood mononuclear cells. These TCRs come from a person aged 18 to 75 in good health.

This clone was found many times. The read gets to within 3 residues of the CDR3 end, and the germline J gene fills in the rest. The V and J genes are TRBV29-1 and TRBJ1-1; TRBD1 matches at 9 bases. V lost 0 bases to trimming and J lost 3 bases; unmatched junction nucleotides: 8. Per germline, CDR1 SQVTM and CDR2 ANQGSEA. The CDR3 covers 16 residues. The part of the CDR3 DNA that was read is TGCAGCGTTGAAGAAGGGTACAGGGGGCTTGACACTGAA. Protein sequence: CSVEEGYRGLDTE. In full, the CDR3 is CSVEEGYRGLDTEAFF. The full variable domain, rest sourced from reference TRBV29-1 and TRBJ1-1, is SAVISQKPSRDICQRGTSLTIQCQVDSQVTMMFWYRQQPGQSLTLIATANQGSEATYESGFVIDKFPISRPNLTFSTLTVSNMSPEDSSIYLCSVEEGYRGLDTEAFFGQGTRLTVV.

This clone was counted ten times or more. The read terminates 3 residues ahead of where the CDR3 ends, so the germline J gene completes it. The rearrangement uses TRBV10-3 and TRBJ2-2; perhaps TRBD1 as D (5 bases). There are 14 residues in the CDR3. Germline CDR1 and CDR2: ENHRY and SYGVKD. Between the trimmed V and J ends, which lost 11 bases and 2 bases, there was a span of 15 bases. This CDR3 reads CAALGQPNTGELFF. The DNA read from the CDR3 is TGTGCCGCCCTGGGGCAGCCCAACACCGGGGAG.

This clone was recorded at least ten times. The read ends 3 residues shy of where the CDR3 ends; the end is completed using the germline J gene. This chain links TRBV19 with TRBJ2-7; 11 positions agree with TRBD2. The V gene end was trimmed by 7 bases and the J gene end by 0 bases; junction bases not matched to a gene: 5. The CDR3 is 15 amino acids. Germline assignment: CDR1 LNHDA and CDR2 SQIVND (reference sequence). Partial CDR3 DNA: TGTGCCAGTACCCCAACTAGCGGGAGCTCCTACGAG. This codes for CASTPTSGSSYE. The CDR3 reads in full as CASTPTSGSSYEQYF.

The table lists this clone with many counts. CDR3 sequence reads: CASSLSDRDNTEAFF. The CDR3 DNA, read in part, is TGTGCCAGCAGCTTATCTGACAGGGATAACACTGAA. V and J are TRBV5-6 and TRBJ1-1, with 7 bases aligning to TRBD1. The read ends 3 residues before the CDR3 terminus; that terminus is restored from the germline J gene. This CDR3 contains 15 residues. Germline-derived CDR1 and CDR2 are SGHDT and YYEEEE. V shed 2 bases, J shed 2 bases, and the junction held 6 bases outside the gene matches.

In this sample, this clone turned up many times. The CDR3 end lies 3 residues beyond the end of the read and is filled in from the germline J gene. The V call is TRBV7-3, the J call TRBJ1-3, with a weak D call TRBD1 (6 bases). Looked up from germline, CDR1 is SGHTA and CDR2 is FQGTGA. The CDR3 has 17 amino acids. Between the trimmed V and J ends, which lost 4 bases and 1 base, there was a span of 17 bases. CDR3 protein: CASSSPKKQGSGNTIYF. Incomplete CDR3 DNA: TGTGCCAGCAGCTCGCCGAAAAAACAGGGATCTGGAAACACC.

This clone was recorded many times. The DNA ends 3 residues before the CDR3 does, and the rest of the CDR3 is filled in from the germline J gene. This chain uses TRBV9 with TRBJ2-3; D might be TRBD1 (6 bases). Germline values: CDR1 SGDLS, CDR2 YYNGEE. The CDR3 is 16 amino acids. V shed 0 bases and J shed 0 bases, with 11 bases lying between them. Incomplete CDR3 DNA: TGTGCCAGCAGCGTAGCGGGCAGGGGTAGCACAGATACG. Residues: CASSVAGRGSTDT. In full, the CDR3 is CASSVAGRGSTDTQYF.

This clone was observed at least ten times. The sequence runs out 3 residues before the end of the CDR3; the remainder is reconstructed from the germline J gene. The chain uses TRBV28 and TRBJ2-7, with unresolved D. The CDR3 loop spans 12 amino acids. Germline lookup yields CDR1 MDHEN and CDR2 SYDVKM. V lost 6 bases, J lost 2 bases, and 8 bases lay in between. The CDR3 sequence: CASRHRAYEQYF. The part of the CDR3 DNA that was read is TGTGCCAGCAGACACAGAGCCTACGAG. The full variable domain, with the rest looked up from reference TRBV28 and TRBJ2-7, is DVKVTQSSRYLVKRTGEKVFLECVQDMDHENMFWYRQDPGLGLRLIYFSYDVKMKEKGDIPEGYSVSREKKERFSLILESASTNQTSMYLCASRHRAYEQYFGPGTRLTVT.

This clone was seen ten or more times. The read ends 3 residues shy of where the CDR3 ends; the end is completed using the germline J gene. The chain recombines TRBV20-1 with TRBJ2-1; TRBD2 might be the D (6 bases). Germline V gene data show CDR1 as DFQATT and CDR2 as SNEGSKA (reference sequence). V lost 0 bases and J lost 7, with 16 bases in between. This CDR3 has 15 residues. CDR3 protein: CSARDLKGRGNEQFF. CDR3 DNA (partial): TGCAGTGCTAGAGATCTTAAGGGTCGGGGGAATGAG.

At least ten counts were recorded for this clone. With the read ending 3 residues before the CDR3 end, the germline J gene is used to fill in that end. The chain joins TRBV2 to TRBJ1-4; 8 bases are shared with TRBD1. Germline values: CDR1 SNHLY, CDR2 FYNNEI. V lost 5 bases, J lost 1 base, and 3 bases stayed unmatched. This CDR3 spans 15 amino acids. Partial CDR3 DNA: TGTGCCAGCAGTTCAGGGGGCGGAACTAATGAAAAA. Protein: CASSSGGGTNEK. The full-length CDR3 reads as CASSSGGGTNEKLFF.

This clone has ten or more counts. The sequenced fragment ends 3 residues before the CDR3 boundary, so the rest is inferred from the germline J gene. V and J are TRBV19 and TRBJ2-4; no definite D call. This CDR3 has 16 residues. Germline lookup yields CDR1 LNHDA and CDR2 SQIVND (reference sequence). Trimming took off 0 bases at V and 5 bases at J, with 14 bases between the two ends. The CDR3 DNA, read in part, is TGTGCCAGTAGTATAGAGACTTTTGGTATCCAAAACATT. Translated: CASSIETFGIQNI. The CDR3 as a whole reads CASSIETFGIQNIQYF.

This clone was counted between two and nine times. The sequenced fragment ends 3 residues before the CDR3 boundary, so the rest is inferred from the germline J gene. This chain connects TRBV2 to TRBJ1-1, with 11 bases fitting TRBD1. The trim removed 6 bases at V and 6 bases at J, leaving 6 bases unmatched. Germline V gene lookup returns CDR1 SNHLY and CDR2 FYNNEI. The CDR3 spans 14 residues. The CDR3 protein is CASSVGQGASEAFF. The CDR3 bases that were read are TGTGCCAGCAGCGTAGGACAGGGGGCATCTGAA.

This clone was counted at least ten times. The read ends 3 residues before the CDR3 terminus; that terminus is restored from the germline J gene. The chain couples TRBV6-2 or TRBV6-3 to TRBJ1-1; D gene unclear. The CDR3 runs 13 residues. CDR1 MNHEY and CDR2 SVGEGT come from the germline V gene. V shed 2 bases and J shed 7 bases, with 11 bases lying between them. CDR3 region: CASSYIPSGEAFF. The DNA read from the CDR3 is TGTGCCAGCAGTTACATTCCAAGCGGTGAA.

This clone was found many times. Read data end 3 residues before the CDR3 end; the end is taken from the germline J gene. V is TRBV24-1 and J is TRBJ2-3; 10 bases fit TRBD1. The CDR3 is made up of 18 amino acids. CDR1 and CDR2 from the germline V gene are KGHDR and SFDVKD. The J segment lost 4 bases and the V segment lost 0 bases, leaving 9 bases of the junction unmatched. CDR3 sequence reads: CATSDLRLTGGVPDTQYF. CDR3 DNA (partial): TGTGCCACCAGTGATTTGAGGCTGACAGGGGGCGTCCCAGATACG.